The entry that follows covers one TCR beta chain sequence. Its antigen remains unknown. This entry is derived from a study of cytomegalovirus exposure and HLA in healthy donors. The study, taken as a whole, reports: Cytomegalovirus status, reportedly, was diagnosed with high specificity and sensitivity by the classifier.

The PCR contained 60 Vbeta and 13 Jbeta primers. Here immunoSEQ multiplex PCR was the method, and the copy in TCRdb shows in-frame clones only, minus some. This table holds around 200,000 clones, around four fifths found once. This CDR3 spans 15 amino acids. The receptor's source is a man aged 45 to 65 in good health and CMV-seronegative. The chain couples TRBV21-1 to TRBJ2-2; the table's D call TRBD2 went unverified against the DNA. TRBV21-1 is a known pseudogene. The source material was PBMCs. The CDR3 loop reads CASSTPTRFTGELFF. The CDR3 region has the DNA TGTGCCAGCAGCACCCCCACTAGGTTCACCGGGGAGCTGTTTTTT.